This T cell receptor (beta chain) was recorded in a study of blood T cell repertoires in COVID-19. Study details: Researchers got acute and convalescent COVID-19 samples from the United States, Italy and Spain. Sample material is recorded as cDNA or gDNA derived from T cells, B-cell-depleted T cells, or PBMCs.

V was cut by 2 bases and J by 5 bases, with 9 bases left in between. Looked up from germline, CDR1 is SGHKS and CDR2 is YYEKEE (reference sequence). The CDR3 consists of 13 residues. As originally analysed: Estimation of nucleated cell counts relied on the amplification of reference gene primers. Sequencing was performed with immunoSEQ multiplex PCR; in TCRdb, only in-frame clones are kept and a portion is missing. V, J and clone size are taken as reported in that table, and D and trimming were inferred from the DNA itself. The sample has about 50,000 clones; 65% to 80% are singletons. The clonotype was recovered from an older man with acute or convalescent COVID-19. The J gene is TRBJ2-3, the V gene TRBV5-5; possibly TRBD2 for D (5 bases). The sample was peripheral blood. The chain's CDR3 is CASSFSAGDTQYF. Written as DNA, the CDR3 is TGTGCCAGCAGCTTCTCGGCGGGAGATACGCAGTATTTT. The full variable domain, in which reference TRBV5-5 and TRBJ2-3 provide the parts outside the CDR3, is DAGVTQSPTHLIKTRGQQVTLRCSPISGHKSVSWYQQVLGQGPQFIFQYYEKEERGRGNFPDRFSARQFPNYSSELNVNALLLGDSALYLCASSFSAGDTQYFGPGTRLTVL.